The 25 T cell receptor beta chains reported below all come from one sample, sequenced in a study of human T cells and chemical hapten exposure. Time point in this sample: patch test 2, 6 weeks after DPC sensitization. Treatment specified: therapeutic diphenylcyclopropenone sensitization with weekly scalp DPC. TCRdb reanalysed the RACE reads using MiXCR and keeps one entry per CDR3 protein. The profile shows tens of thousands of distinct CDR3 sequences, 8.5% to 9% of them singletons. Sequences were derived from whole blood, sampled in connection with sensitization to the hapten diphenylcyclopropenone (DPC). All receptors derive from a woman aged 50 to 65 with alopecia areata. Some clones in this sample may be carry-over from other donors' samples.

This clonotype occurred many times. The rearrangement joins TRBV28 to TRBJ1-5; TRBD1 matches 8 bases. CDR3 length equals 16 residues. The V segment lost 4 bases and the J segment 2 bases; nucleotides outside the gene matches: 7. Per the germline V gene, CDR1 is MDHEN and CDR2 is SYDVKM. The CDR3 DNA reads as TGTGCCAGCAGTTACGCGACAGGGGCGCGCAATCAGCCCCAGCATTTT. It translates to CASSYATGARNQPQHF. The variable domain in full, completed from reference TRBV28 and TRBJ1-5, reads DVKVTQSSRYLVKRTGEKVFLECVQDMDHENMFWYRQDPGLGLRLIYFSYDVKMKEKGDIPEGYSVSREKKERFSLILESASTNQTSMYLCASSYATGARNQPQHFGDGTRLSIL.

CDR3 bases: TGTGCCAGCGGACGGGACTCCTCAGCCTACGAGCAGTACTTC. Translating gives CASGRDSSAYEQYF. The rearrangement links TRBV7-9 to TRBJ2-7; D is possibly TRBD2 (6 bases). Germline CDR1 is SEHNR and CDR2 is FQNEAQ (reference sequence). This CDR3 has 14 amino acids. With 8 bases removed from V and 2 bases from J, the gap between germline ends came to 16 bases.

This clonotype has a handful of counts. This chain connects TRBV6-6 to TRBJ1-1; D is undetermined. This CDR3 comprises 12 residues. Germline assignment: CDR1 MNHNY and CDR2 SVGAGI (reference sequence). V was clipped by 0 bases and J by 5 bases, with 4 bases between them. The CDR3 sequence: CASSYSSTEAFF. CDR3 nucleotides: TGTGCCAGCAGTTACTCGTCAACTGAAGCTTTCTTT.

This clonotype showed up just a few times. The V call is TRBV7-9, the J call TRBJ1-1; 7 nucleotides agree with TRBD1. Germline lookup yields CDR1 SEHNR and CDR2 FQNEAQ (reference sequence). V lost 3 bases, J lost 0 bases, and 7 bases stayed unmatched. The CDR3 covers 16 residues. CDR3 DNA: TGTGCCAGCAGCTTGGGGCAGGGGGGTTTGAACACTGAAGCTTTCTTT. Translation: CASSLGQGGLNTEAFF.

The V and J genes are TRBV7-2 and TRBJ2-3, with 9 bases that match TRBD2. Germline V gene data show CDR1 as SGHTA and CDR2 as FQGNSA. V lost 2 bases to trimming and J lost 5 bases; unmatched junction nucleotides: 8. The CDR3 sequence is 16 residues long. The CDR3 sequence is CASSLYPGGGGDTQYF. As DNA, the CDR3 is TGTGCCAGCAGCTTATATCCAGGCGGGGGGGGAGATACGCAGTATTTT.

This clonotype was seen a few times. This chain uses TRBV3-1 with TRBJ2-3; TRBD1 matches 10 bases. The trim removed 6 bases at V and 3 bases at J, leaving 6 bases unmatched. This CDR3 comprises 15 residues. Germline V gene lookup returns CDR1 LGHDT and CDR2 YNNKEL (reference sequence). The CDR3 DNA reads TGTGCCAGCAGTCCATGGGACAGGGGTACAGATACGCAGTATTTT. Protein: CASSPWDRGTDTQYF.

This clonotype was detected ten times or more. V usage is TRBV9 and J usage is TRBJ2-7; D may be TRBD1 or TRBD2 (5 bases each). Germline values: CDR1 SGDLS, CDR2 YYNGEE. Trimming left V 3 bases short and J 0 bases short, with 13 bases between. This CDR3 has 15 residues. DNA of the CDR3: TGTGCCAGCAGCGCAGGGAGCGGAAGCTCCTACGAGCAGTACTTC. The encoded protein is CASSAGSGSSYEQYF. The entire variable domain, with the rest obtained from reference TRBV9 and TRBJ2-7, is as follows: DSGVTQTPKHLITATGQRVTLRCSPRSGDLSVYWYQQSLDQGLQFLIQYYNGEERAKGNILERFSAQQFPDLHSELNLSSLELGDSALYFCASSAGSGSSYEQYFGPGTRLTVT.

The rearrangement links TRBV19 to TRBJ1-5; D gene unclear. This CDR3 contains 15 residues. Germline V gene sequence: CDR1 LNHDA, CDR2 SQIVND (reference sequence). Trimming took 0 bases from V and 0 from J, leaving 6 bases between them. The CDR3 reads CASSIDGNSNQPQHF. CDR3 DNA: TGTGCCAGTAGTATAGACGGAAATAGCAATCAGCCCCAGCATTTT.

This clonotype was seen a handful of times. The gene calls are TRBV7-6 and TRBJ2-5, with D hard to call. This CDR3 has 13 residues. CDR1 is SGHVS, CDR2 FNYEAQ, per germline. V lost 0 bases, J lost 2 bases, and 4 bases lay in between. The CDR3 protein is CASSLAEQETQYF. CDR3 nucleotides: TGTGCCAGCAGCTTAGCCGAACAAGAGACCCAGTACTTC.

V and J are TRBV6-5 and TRBJ1-3; D is possibly TRBD1 (5 bases). The germline V gene has CDR1 MNHEY and CDR2 SVGAGI. The CDR3 is 15 amino acids. V lost 4 bases and J 0 bases, leaving 10 bases between the germline ends. The chain's CDR3 is CASSFGTGSGNTIYF. Here the CDR3 DNA reads TGTGCCAGCAGTTTCGGGACGGGCTCTGGAAACACCATATATTTT.

The chain carries TRBV29-1 and TRBJ1-5; TRBD1 agrees at 7 bases. Trimming took 4 bases from V and 6 from J; bases not matched to a gene: 6. CDR1 and CDR2 (germline): SQVTM, ANQGSEA. The CDR3 is 13 amino acids. Here the CDR3 DNA reads TGCAGCGTTGGGGAGGGGGCGGGTCAGCCCCAGCATTTT. It yields the protein CSVGEGAGQPQHF.

The V gene is TRBV6-2 or TRBV6-3, the J gene TRBJ2-5; D not resolved. CDR1 MNHEY and CDR2 SVGEGT come from the germline V gene. Trimming stripped 1 base from V and 3 bases from J, with 3 bases between. The CDR3 sequence is 12 residues long. CDR3 nucleotide sequence: TGTGCCAGCAGTTACTGTAAAGAGACCCAGTACTTC. This codes for CASSYCKETQYF.

In its sample, this clonotype was seen a few times. The chain combines TRBV25-1 with TRBJ2-1; D is possibly TRBD2 (6 bases). Germline CDR1 and CDR2: MGHDK and SYGVNS. The CDR3 length is 13 residues. Trimming stripped 10 bases from V and 4 bases from J, with 14 bases between. This CDR3 is CATQGGAYNEQFF. CDR3 nucleotides: TGTGCCACCCAAGGAGGGGCATACAATGAGCAGTTCTTC.

This clonotype showed up just a few times. The genes are TRBV3-1 and TRBJ2-3; D is possibly TRBD1 (5 bases). Germline V CDR1 and CDR2: LGHDT, YNNKEL (reference sequence). The V end lost 3 bases, the J end lost 2 bases, and 21 bases lay between the germline ends. The length of the CDR3 is 18 residues. The CDR3 is CASSQDPLGLQYTDTQYF. The DNA of the CDR3 is TGTGCCAGCAGCCAGGACCCCTTGGGGCTCCAGTACACAGATACGCAGTATTTT.

This clonotype was recorded at least ten times. The chain is built from TRBV5-1 and TRBJ1-6; D is perhaps TRBD1 (6 bases). Trimming left V 2 bases short and J 7 bases short, with 10 bases between. The CDR3 runs to 14 residues. Per germline, CDR1 SGHRS and CDR2 YFSETQ. The chain's CDR3 is CASSFSGENSPLHF. For the CDR3, the DNA is TGCGCCAGCAGCTTTTCAGGGGAGAATTCACCCCTCCACTTT.

The V gene is TRBV12-3 or TRBV12-4, the J gene TRBJ1-2; no reliable D call. CDR3 length equals 16 residues. Trimming took off 6 bases at V and 7 bases at J, with 24 bases between the two ends. CDR3 nucleotides: TGTGCCAGCAGCCCCAAAGTGGCCCCGCCGGATAGTGGCTACACCTTC. This gives the protein CASSPKVAPPDSGYTF.

This clonotype came up many times. CDR3 sequence: CSASSPSPGLAGLKGELFF. The CDR3 coding sequence is TGCAGTGCTAGTTCCCCCTCGCCGGGACTAGCGGGACTTAAGGGGGAGCTGTTTTTT. The chain is built from TRBV20-1 and TRBJ2-2, with 13 positions matching TRBD2. Germline lookup yields CDR1 DFQATT and CDR2 SNEGSKA (reference sequence). The V segment lost 3 bases and the J segment 8 bases; nucleotides outside the gene matches: 18. The CDR3 consists of 19 residues.

The rearrangement joins TRBV28 to TRBJ2-1; 9 nucleotides line up with TRBD1. The CDR3 totals 14 residues. Germline CDR1 and CDR2: MDHEN and SYDVKM. In nucleotides, the CDR3 is TGTGCAATTTTCGACAGGGGGACCTACAATGAGCAGTTCTTC. Its protein is CAIFDRGTYNEQFF.

The CDR3 reads CASSLTGLAGVEDTQYF. In DNA form, the CDR3 reads TGTGCCAGCAGCCTTACAGGACTAGCGGGAGTTGAAGATACGCAGTATTTT. The chain has TRBV5-6 and TRBJ2-3; 13 bases align to TRBD2. CDR1 SGHDT and CDR2 YYEEEE come from the germline V gene. The CDR3 is 17 amino acids. V was pared by 4 bases and J by 5 bases, with 10 bases of the junction left unmatched.

There are a few counts of this clonotype. This chain joins TRBV5-1 and TRBJ2-1; 8 nucleotides align to TRBD1. V trimming: 3 bases; J trimming: 7 bases; junction bases outside the gene matches: 12. The V gene's germline CDR1 is SGHRS and CDR2 YFSETQ. This CDR3 comprises 16 residues. In DNA, the CDR3 is TGCGCCAGCAGCTCCCCCGGGACAGGTCGATCAAATGAGCAGTTCTTC. Translated: CASSSPGTGRSNEQFF. The whole variable domain, filled in from reference TRBV5-1 and TRBJ2-1, reads KAGVTQTPRYLIKTRGQQVTLSCSPISGHRSVSWYQQTPGQGLQFLFEYFSETQRNKGNFPGRFSGRQFSNSRSEMNVSTLELGDSALYLCASSSPGTGRSNEQFFGPGTRLTVL.

In regard to this clonotype: Given a much more abundant clone one base away, this may be a read error. The chain uses TRBV19 and TRBJ1-5; D may be TRBD1 (6 bases). V was cut by 5 bases and J by 3 bases, with 17 bases left in between. There are 16 residues in the CDR3. CDR1 is LNHDA, CDR2 SQIVND, per germline (reference sequence). CDR3 sequence (DNA): TGTGCCAGTAGTCTGGGGGCCCCGGGGGCCAATCAGCCCCAGCATTTT. Translating gives CASSLGAPGANQPQHF.

There are many counts of this clonotype. This rearrangement joins TRBV29-1 to TRBJ1-5; D ambiguous. The CDR3 totals 13 residues. Germline CDR1 is SQVTM and CDR2 is ANQGSEA. V was clipped by 5 bases and J by 5 bases, with 13 bases between them. The CDR3 nucleotides are TGCAGCGTTATGGTGCAGATCGATCAGCCCCAGCATTTT. The encoded protein is CSVMVQIDQPQHF.

This clonotype was detected a few times. The chain combines TRBV12-3 or TRBV12-4 with TRBJ1-4; maybe TRBD1 (5 bases). V was shortened by 1 base and J by 12 bases, with 6 bases between the two germline ends. This CDR3 region has 11 residues. The CDR3, as DNA: TGTGCCAGCAGTTTAGGCAGGGAACTGTTTTTT. Amino acid sequence: CASSLGRELFF.

At least ten counts were recorded for this clonotype. The genes are TRBV29-1 and TRBJ2-7; D call uncertain. This CDR3 has 14 amino acids. Looked up from germline, CDR1 is SQVTM and CDR2 is ANQGSEA. The V and J ends lost 0 bases and 9 bases respectively, with 18 bases between them. CDR3: CSVEDHSKRGWQYF. CDR3 coding DNA: TGCAGCGTTGAAGATCATTCTAAACGTGGGTGGCAGTACTTC.

The table lists this clonotype with many counts. V is TRBV6-5 and J is TRBJ2-7, with D tentatively TRBD1 or TRBD2 (5 bases each). This CDR3 spans 13 amino acids. Trimming stripped 5 bases from V and 2 bases from J, with 10 bases between. The germline gives CDR1 MNHEY, CDR2 SVGAGI. The CDR3 sequence: CASSPGTAYEQYF. Here the CDR3 DNA reads TGTGCCAGCAGTCCCGGGACGGCCTACGAGCAGTACTTC.